One TCR beta chain is described in this entry. What it binds is unknown. Only in-frame clones appear in the TCRdb table, and some are missing; sequencing was by immunoSEQ multiplex PCR. The sample has about 130,000 clones, more than 80% seen once. This specimen comes from a study of radiation and T cells in renal cell carcinoma. On the study more broadly: Nephrectomy followed 15 Gy stereotactic body radiation by 4 weeks. General observations from the study: In blood, top tumor clones expanded by 2 weeks, shrinking by 4.

Time point here: blood 2 weeks post-SBRT. Stated treatment: 15 Gy SBRT to primary tumor, nephrectomy 4 weeks later. Serial blood draws occurred at baseline and 2 and 4 weeks post-SBRT. This CDR3 region has 15 residues. Germline trimming cut 0 bases from V and 6 bases from J; bases unmatched to any gene: 5. The germline CDR1 and CDR2 sequences are SGHDT and YYEEEE. This clonotype was obtained from a woman aged 55-75 years with renal cell carcinoma. The sequencing used blood, collected from a patient whose treatment included radiotherapy and nephrectomy. This rearrangement joins TRBV5-6 to TRBJ2-7; 11 nucleotides match TRBD1. CDR3 residues: CASSLDGQGAFEQYF. CDR3 bases: TGTGCCAGCAGCTTGGATGGACAGGGGGCTTTCGAGCAGTACTTC.